This T cell receptor beta chain was identified during a study of blood T cell repertoires in COVID-19. Study context: Collection of acute and convalescent COVID-19 samples took place in the United States, Italy and Spain. PBMCs, B-cell-depleted T cells, or T cells were the source of the cDNA or gDNA that made up the material.

Source study methods: Reference gene primer amplification yielded estimated nucleated cell counts. Profiling relied on immunoSEQ multiplex PCR, and the TCRdb table lists in-frame clones only, not all of them. Clone size and the V and J calls come from that table; the DNA yielded D and trimming. Of over 90,000 clones listed, around 90% are singletons. Trimming cost V 3 bases and J 2 bases, with 7 bases left between them. The CDR3 loop spans 12 amino acids. CDR1 DFQATT and CDR2 SNEGSKA come from the germline V gene (reference sequence). The chain employs TRBV20-1 and TRBJ2-5; D gene ambiguous. Sequenced material: peripheral blood. The clonotype was recovered from a woman between 70 and 85 years old with acute or convalescent COVID-19. CDR3 DNA sequence: TGCAGTGCTAGTTCCGTTCAAGAGACCCAGTACTTC. Translation: CSASSVQETQYF.